These 11 T cell receptor beta chains were all obtained from the same sample, sequenced in a study of human T cells and chemical hapten exposure. TCRdb recomputed calls from the RACE reads with MiXCR, one row per CDR3 protein. The table records roughly 380,000 distinct CDR3 sequences, about 6% of them present only once. Noted time point: patch test 2, 6 weeks after DPC sensitization. Described treatment: therapeutic diphenylcyclopropenone sensitization with weekly scalp DPC. This specimen was whole blood, taken in connection with sensitization to the hapten diphenylcyclopropenone (DPC). Source of these receptors: a woman aged 18-29 years with alopecia areata. Some clones in this sample may be carry-over from other donors' samples.

This clonotype was seen a few times. The chain employs TRBV4-3 and TRBJ2-3; 8 bases map to TRBD1. Trimming took 4 bases from V and 3 from J; bases not matched to a gene: 6. The CDR3 runs to 15 residues. In germline, CDR1 is LGHNA, CDR2 YSLEER. The DNA for the CDR3 is TGCGCCAGCAGCCCGACAGGGGCGCGTACAGATACGCAGTATTTT. Amino acids: CASSPTGARTDTQYF.

This clonotype was seen many times. The chain carries TRBV20-1 and TRBJ1-5; 8 bases match TRBD1. Germline V gives CDR1 DFQATT, CDR2 SNEGSKA (reference sequence). The junction had 3 bases not matched to a gene; V was cut back by 5 bases and J by 0 bases. The CDR3 contains 14 residues. The DNA of the CDR3 is TGCAGTGCTGTGGACAGGGCTAGCAATCAGCCCCAGCATTTT. Its protein is CSAVDRASNQPQHF.

The J gene is TRBJ2-3, the V gene TRBV27, with 11 bases matching TRBD2. This CDR3 is 15 amino acids long. The ends lost 8 bases at V and 4 bases at J; junction bases unmatched: 8. CDR1 and CDR2 (germline): MNHEY, SMNVEV (reference sequence). CDR3 sequence: CASVETSGVSDTQYF. CDR3 in DNA: TGTGCCAGCGTAGAGACTAGCGGGGTTTCAGATACGCAGTATTTT.

This clonotype showed up many times. The chain employs TRBV7-2 and TRBJ1-4, with TRBD1 as a possible D gene (5 bases). The ends were cut back, 6 bases at V and 7 bases at J, with 12 bases in the middle. This CDR3 has 13 amino acids. Germline-derived CDR1 and CDR2 are SGHTA and FQGNSA. CDR3 region: CASRNRGGEKLFF. CDR3 DNA: TGTGCCAGCAGGAACCGGGGGGGTGAAAAACTGTTTTTT.

This clonotype was counted many times. The genes are TRBV6-5 and TRBJ2-1; the D gene is possibly TRBD2 (6 bases). The V and J ends lost 4 bases and 8 bases respectively, with 12 bases between them. The germline CDR1 and CDR2 sequences are MNHEY and SVGAGI. The length of the CDR3 is 13 residues. CDR3: CASSFRLDDEQFF. CDR3 coding DNA: TGTGCCAGCAGTTTCCGACTAGACGATGAGCAGTTCTTC.

This clonotype was found many times. The rearrangement links TRBV4-1 to TRBJ2-2, with D maybe TRBD2 (5 bases). Germline CDR1 MGHRA, CDR2 YSYEKL. The V gene lost 6 bases and the J gene lost 4 bases, with 18 bases spanning the gap. This CDR3 comprises 16 residues. The CDR3 protein is CASRGSRVRGTGELFF. The CDR3 DNA follows: TGCGCCAGCAGGGGTAGCCGGGTCCGGGGCACCGGGGAGCTGTTTTTT.

The chain joins TRBV5-1 to TRBJ2-3; 10 bases line up with TRBD2. Trimming removed 0 bases from V and 2 bases from J; junction bases left unmatched: 9. The CDR3 runs to 18 residues. In germline, CDR1 is SGHRS, CDR2 YFSETQ. In DNA form, the CDR3 reads TGCGCCAGCAGCTTGGCCGGTAGGACTAGCGGATTCACAGATACGCAGTATTTT. Amino acid sequence: CASSLAGRTSGFTDTQYF.

This clonotype occurred many times. CDR3 bases: TGTGCCAGCAGTCCCCGGACAGGCCGATCACCCCTCCACTTT. It codes for CASSPRTGRSPLHF. The rearrangement joins TRBV12-3 or TRBV12-4 to TRBJ1-6; 7 bases match TRBD1. V shed 5 bases, J shed 10 bases, and the junction held 8 bases outside the gene matches. This CDR3 is 14 amino acids long.

This clonotype was counted between two and nine times. The V and J genes are TRBV29-1 and TRBJ2-5; tentative D call: TRBD1 (5 bases). Per the germline V gene, CDR1 is SQVTM and CDR2 is ANQGSEA. This CDR3 is 13 amino acids long. Trimming pared 1 base from V and 2 bases from J, leaving 8 bases between. The CDR3, as DNA: TGCAGCGTTGAAGGGGGCGAGCAAGAGACCCAGTACTTC. Amino acids: CSVEGGEQETQYF.

Many counts were recorded for this clonotype. The V gene is TRBV6-1, the J gene TRBJ1-6; perhaps TRBD1 as D (6 bases). The germline CDR1 and CDR2 sequences are MNHNS and SASEGT. The V gene lost 6 bases and the J gene lost 7 bases, with 13 bases spanning the gap. The CDR3 covers 14 residues. The CDR3 nucleotides are TGTGCCAGCAGCGTCACAGGGAGGAATTCACCCCTCCACTTT. Amino acids: CASSVTGRNSPLHF.

This sequence joins TRBV6-5 and TRBJ2-2; TRBD2 might be the D (5 bases). Germline assignment: CDR1 MNHEY and CDR2 SVGAGI. Trimming took off 0 bases at V and 6 bases at J, with 14 bases between the two ends. CDR3 size: 16 residues. The CDR3 spells CASSYSRGMVAGELFF. The CDR3 DNA reads as TGTGCCAGCAGTTACTCGAGAGGGATGGTTGCCGGGGAGCTGTTTTTT.